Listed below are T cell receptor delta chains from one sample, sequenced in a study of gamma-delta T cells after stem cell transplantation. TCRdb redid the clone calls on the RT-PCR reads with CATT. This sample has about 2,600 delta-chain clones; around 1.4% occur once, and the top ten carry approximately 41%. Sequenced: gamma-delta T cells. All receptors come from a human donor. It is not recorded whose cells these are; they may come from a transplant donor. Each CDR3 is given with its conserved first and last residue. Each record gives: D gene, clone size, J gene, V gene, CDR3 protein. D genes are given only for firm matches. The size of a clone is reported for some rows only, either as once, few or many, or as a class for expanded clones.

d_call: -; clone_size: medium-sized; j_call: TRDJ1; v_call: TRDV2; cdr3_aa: CACDTVGPHDKLIF
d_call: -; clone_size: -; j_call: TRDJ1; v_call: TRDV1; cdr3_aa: CALGEPQFLRAWWGVHTDKLIF
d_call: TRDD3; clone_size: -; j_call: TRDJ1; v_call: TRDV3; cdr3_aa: CAFSHHSSISLLGEENLKLIF
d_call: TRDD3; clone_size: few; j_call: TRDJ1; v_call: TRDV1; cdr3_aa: CALGEEGFFKGGSFGHYKLIF
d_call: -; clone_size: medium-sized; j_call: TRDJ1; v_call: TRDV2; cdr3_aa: CACDTLSFSDKLIF
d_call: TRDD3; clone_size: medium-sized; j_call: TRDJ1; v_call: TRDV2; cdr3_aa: CACDTLLGDTRNDKLIF
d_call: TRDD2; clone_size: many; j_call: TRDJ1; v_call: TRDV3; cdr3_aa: CAFSPTSFLRLWGPGLIF
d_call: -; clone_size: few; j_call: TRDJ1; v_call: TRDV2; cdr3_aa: CACDTVVRADTDKLIF
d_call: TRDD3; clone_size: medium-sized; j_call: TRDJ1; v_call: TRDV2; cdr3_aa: CACDTLRTGGHGAEYTDKLIF
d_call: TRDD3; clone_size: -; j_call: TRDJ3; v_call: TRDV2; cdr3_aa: CACDTGGYQSSRDARQMFF
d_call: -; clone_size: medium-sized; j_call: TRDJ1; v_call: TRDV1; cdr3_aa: CALGERAFLVPWGMGDTDKLIF
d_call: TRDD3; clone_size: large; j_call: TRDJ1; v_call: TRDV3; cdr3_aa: CAFSPPWGISDKLIF
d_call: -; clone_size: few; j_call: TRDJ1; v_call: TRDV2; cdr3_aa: CACDIVRGDPEYTDKLIF
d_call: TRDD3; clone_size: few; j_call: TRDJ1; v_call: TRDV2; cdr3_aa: CACDTVRGILQYIDKLIF
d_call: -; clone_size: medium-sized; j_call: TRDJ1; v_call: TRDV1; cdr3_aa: CALGEQVFRGDTDKLIF
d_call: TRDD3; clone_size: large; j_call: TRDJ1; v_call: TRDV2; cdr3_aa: CACDNLLGDTRLDTDKLIF
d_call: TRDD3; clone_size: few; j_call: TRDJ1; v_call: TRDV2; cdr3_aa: CACGRIPTGDTLTDKLIF
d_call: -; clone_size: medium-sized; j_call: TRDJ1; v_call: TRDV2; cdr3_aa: CACDTVGHYTDKLIF
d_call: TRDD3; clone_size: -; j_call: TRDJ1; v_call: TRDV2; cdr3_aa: CASTFSPYAGWGIRSASDKLIF
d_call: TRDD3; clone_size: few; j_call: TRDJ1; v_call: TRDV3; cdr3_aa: CAFPLLGWGIYTDKLIF
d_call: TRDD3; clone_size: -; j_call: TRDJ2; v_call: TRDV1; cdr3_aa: CALGDLYVGDLWTAQLFF
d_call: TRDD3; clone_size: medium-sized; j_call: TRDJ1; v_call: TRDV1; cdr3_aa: CALGDSVVLLPVLGDTGYTDKLIF
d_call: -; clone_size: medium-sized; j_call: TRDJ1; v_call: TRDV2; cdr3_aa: CACDTVDGGSLGRRKLIF
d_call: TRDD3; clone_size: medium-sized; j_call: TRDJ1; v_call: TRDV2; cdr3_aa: CACDLLGDTRTDKLIF
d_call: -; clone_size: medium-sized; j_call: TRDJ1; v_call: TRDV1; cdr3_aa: CALGNFWPVWLLGYTDKLIF
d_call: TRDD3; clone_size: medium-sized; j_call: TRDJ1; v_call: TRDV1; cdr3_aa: CALGELRPSWGNYTDKLIF
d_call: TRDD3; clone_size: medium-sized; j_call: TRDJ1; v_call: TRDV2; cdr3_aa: CACDTVSGGYGYTDKLIF
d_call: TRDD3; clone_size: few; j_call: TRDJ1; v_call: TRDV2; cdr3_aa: CACDGLAGDIGYTDKLIF
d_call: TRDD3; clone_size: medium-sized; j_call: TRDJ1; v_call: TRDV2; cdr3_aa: CACVLLGDLYTDKLIF
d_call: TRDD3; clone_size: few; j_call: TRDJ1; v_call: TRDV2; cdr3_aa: CACDPVLGDIPPDKLIF
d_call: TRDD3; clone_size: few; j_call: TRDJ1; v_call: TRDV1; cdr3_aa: CALGEITSLGDTLQYRDKLIF
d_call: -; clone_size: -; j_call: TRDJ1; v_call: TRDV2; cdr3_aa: CACDSISSYLTPADKLIF
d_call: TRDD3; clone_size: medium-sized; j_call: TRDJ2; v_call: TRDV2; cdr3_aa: CACDTLTTGGLTAQLFF
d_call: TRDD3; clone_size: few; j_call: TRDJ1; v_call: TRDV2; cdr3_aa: CACDTVGVLGDNPYTDKLIF
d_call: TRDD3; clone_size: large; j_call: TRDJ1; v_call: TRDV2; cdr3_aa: CACDSLTGGYETDKLIF
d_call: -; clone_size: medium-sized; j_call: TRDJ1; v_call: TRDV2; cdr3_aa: CACDTLPTVLGASNTDKLIF
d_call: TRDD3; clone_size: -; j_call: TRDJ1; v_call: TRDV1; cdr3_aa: CALGELPVILLGDNGVDKLIF
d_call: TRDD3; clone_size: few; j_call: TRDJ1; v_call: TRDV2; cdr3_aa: CACDTIEAALGDTRTDKLIF
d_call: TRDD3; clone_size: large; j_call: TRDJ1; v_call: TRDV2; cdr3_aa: CACDTIPGDRSTDKLIF
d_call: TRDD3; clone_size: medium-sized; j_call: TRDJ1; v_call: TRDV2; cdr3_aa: CACDPVLGDPKGDKLIF
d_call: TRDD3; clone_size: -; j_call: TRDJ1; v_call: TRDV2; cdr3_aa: CACDALLGDRYTDKLIF
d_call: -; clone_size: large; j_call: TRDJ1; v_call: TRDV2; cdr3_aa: CACDTVGRRGNTDKLIF
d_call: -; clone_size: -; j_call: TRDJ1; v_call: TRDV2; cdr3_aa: CACDALGSAYTDKLIF
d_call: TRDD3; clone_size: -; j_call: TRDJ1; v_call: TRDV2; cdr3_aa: CACDFVLGDTMADKLIF
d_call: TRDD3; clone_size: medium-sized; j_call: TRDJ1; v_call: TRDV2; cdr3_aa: CACERLKNAGDTPDKLIF
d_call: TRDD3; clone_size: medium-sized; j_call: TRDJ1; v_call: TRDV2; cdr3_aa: CACDTLGDSDKLIF
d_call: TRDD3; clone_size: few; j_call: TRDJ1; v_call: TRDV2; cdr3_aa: CACDHVLGDTVIF
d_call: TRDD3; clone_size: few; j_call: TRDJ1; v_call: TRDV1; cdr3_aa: CALGELILPSTGGLFYTDKLIF
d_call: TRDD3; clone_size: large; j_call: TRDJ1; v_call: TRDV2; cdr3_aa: CACDPLGDGTDKLIF
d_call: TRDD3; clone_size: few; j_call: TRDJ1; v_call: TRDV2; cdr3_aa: CACDTLTGGYAVSTDKLIF
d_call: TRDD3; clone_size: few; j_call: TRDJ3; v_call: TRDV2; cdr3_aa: CACDTVGVLGDTPWDTRQMFF
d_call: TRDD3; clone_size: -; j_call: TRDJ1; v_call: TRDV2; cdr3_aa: CACDTLLGDTSDKLIF
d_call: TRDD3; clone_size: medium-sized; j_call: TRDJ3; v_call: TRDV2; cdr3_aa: CACDTGGYQSSWDTRQMFF
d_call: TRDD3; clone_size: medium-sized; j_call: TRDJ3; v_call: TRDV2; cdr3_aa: CACDTGLLGAPSSWDTRQMFF
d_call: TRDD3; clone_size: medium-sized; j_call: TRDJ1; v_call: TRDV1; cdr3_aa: CALGGPSTGGSDKLIF
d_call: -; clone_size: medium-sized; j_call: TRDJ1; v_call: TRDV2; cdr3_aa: CACDTWGDTDKLIF
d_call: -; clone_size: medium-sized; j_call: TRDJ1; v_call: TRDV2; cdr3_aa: CACDTVWSSSYTDKLIF
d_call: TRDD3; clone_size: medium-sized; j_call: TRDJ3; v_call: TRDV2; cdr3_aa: CACDPITGGYASSWDTRQMFF
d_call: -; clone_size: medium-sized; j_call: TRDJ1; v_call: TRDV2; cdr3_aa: CACDNVEASTKSKYTDKLIF
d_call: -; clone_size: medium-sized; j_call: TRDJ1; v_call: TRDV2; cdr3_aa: CACDTVMKGFNDKLIF